Listed here are 14 T cell receptor beta chains from one sample, sequenced in a study of identical twins. TCRdb re-analysed the 5' RACE reads in MiXCR, keeping a single row per CDR3 protein. The sample holds around 480,000 distinct CDR3 sequences, 12% to 15% seen once. This sample was shared with a second study, whose subject was yellow fever vaccine responses in identical twins.

Sequenced: CD4+ T cells sorted from blood. These receptors were collected from a woman under 30 in good health.

This chain links TRBV2 with TRBJ2-1; no definite D call. Trimming removed 6 bases from V and 9 bases from J, with 21 bases in between. The CDR3 has 15 amino acids. CDR1 and CDR2 (germline): SNHLY, FYNNEI. DNA of the CDR3: TGTGCCAGCAGGGCAACTACTAAGCTGGGGATTGAGCAGTTCTTC. Translated: CASRATTKLGIEQFF.

In this sample, this clonotype turned up a few times. The chain joins TRBV6-6 to TRBJ1-3; 7 positions match TRBD1. J lost 11 bases, V lost 7 bases, and 8 bases had no gene match. CDR3 length: 12 residues. Germline V gives CDR1 MNHNY, CDR2 SVGAGI (reference sequence). The CDR3 DNA reads TGTGCCAGCAAAACAGGGGAAACCTCCATATATTTT. It codes for CASKTGETSIYF.

This clonotype was detected only a few times. At one end, the junction sequence differs from germline, possibly due to a read error. J is TRBJ2-1 and V is TRBV4-1, with D perhaps being TRBD1 or TRBD2 (6 bases each). Germline V gene lookup returns CDR1 MGHRA and CDR2 YSYEKL. The CDR3 is 19 amino acids. CDR3 nucleotides: TGCGCCAGCAGCCAAGATTTCCAGGGGAGGACTCGCCTCTACTATGAGCAGTTCTTC. This codes for CASSQDFQGRTRLYYEQFF.

This clonotype is categorized as medium-sized. The chain employs TRBV12-3 or TRBV12-4 and TRBJ2-3, with D tentatively TRBD1 or TRBD2 (5 bases each). The ends were cut back, 7 bases at V and 5 bases at J, with 16 bases in the middle. CDR3 length: 14 residues. CDR3 sequence reads: CASKAPGAGDTQYF. CDR3 DNA sequence: TGTGCCAGCAAGGCCCCCGGGGCGGGAGATACGCAGTATTTT.

The rearrangement joins TRBV6-1 to TRBJ1-5; D may be TRBD1 (5 bases). Per the germline V gene, CDR1 is MNHNS and CDR2 is SASEGT. The CDR3 sequence is 14 residues long. V lost 6 bases, J lost 2 bases, and 11 bases lay in between. In DNA form, the CDR3 reads TGTGCCAGCAGGGCAGGGATGGGCAATCAGCCCCAGCATTTT. Translating it yields CASRAGMGNQPQHF.

On this clonotype itself: The CDR3 does not end in the conserved phenylalanine or tryptophan, so this is likely a read error. Because the CDR3's place on the DNA is in doubt, the DNA is left out and the CDR3 is given as listed by TCRdb. The V gene is TRBV3-1, the J gene TRBJ2-7; TRBD2 is the table's D call, not checked against the DNA. CDR1 LGHDT and CDR2 YNNKEL come from the germline V gene (reference sequence). The CDR3 comprises 13 residues, both ends counted. The CDR3 here is CASSQKTDSTYSL.

The rearrangement joins TRBV12-3 or TRBV12-4 to TRBJ2-7; no clear D. V was pared by 4 bases and J by 0 bases, with 13 bases between. The CDR3 runs 15 residues. As DNA, the CDR3 is TGTGCCAGCAGTTCTTTTGGACGAAACTCCTACGAGCAGTACTTC. Protein sequence: CASSSFGRNSYEQYF.

The V gene is TRBV11-1, the J gene TRBJ2-1, with 10 bases identical to TRBD2. The CDR3 contains 15 residues. V trimming: 2 bases; J trimming: 3 bases; junction bases outside the gene matches: 1. The germline CDR1 and CDR2 sequences are SGHAT and FQDESV (reference sequence). CDR3 sequence reads: CASSLPSGGYNEQFF. The CDR3 DNA is TGTGCCAGCAGCTTACCTAGCGGGGGCTACAATGAGCAGTTCTTC. Using reference TRBV11-1 and TRBJ2-1 for the parts outside the CDR3, the full variable domain is EAEVAQSPRYKITEKSQAVAFWCDPISGHATLYWYRQILGQGPELLVQFQDESVVDDSQLPKDRFSAERLKGVDSTLKIQPAELGDSAMYLCASSLPSGGYNEQFFGPGTRLTVL.

This rearrangement joins TRBV7-2 to TRBJ2-7; 7 positions match TRBD2. Germline CDR1 and CDR2: SGHTA and FQGNSA. The CDR3 runs to 15 residues. The trim removed 5 bases at V and 4 bases at J, leaving 11 bases unmatched. CDR3 sequence (DNA): TGTGCCAGCAGCGAGGCCCTAGCGGTGGGGTACGAGCAGTACTTC. It translates to CASSEALAVGYEQYF.

The J gene is TRBJ2-6, the V gene TRBV28; a weak D match, TRBD2 (6 bases). The CDR3 is 18 amino acids. Germline CDR1 is MDHEN and CDR2 is SYDVKM. The V end was cut by 2 bases, the J end by 2 bases, with 16 bases between. The CDR3 nucleotides read TGTGCCAGCAGTTTAAGGCAGGGACTCTCCCCTGGGGCCAACGTCCTGACTTTC. Encoded protein: CASSLRQGLSPGANVLTF.

The V gene is TRBV3-1, the J gene TRBJ2-1; D is ambiguous. V was cut by 0 bases and J by 1 base, with 13 bases left in between. Germline V gene data show CDR1 as LGHDT and CDR2 as YNNKEL (reference sequence). This CDR3 has 17 amino acids. The chain's CDR3 is CASSQERASRSYNEQFF. CDR3 DNA sequence: TGTGCCAGCAGCCAAGAAAGGGCATCTCGGTCCTACAATGAGCAGTTCTTC.

This clonotype came up a few times. This rearrangement joins TRBV6-1 to TRBJ1-6, with no clear D. Germline CDR1 MNHNS, CDR2 SASEGT. The CDR3 is 14 residues long. Trimming took off 7 bases at V and 5 bases at J, with 12 bases between the two ends. This CDR3 is CASTVGANNSPLHF. CDR3 bases: TGTGCCAGCACCGTCGGAGCCAATAATTCACCCCTCCACTTT.

This clonotype occurred a few times. This sequence joins TRBV11-2 and TRBJ2-1; D call uncertain. The CDR3 is 11 residues long. V dropped 5 bases and J dropped 5 bases, with 4 bases sitting between them. Germline CDR1 and CDR2: SGHAT and FQNNGV. CDR3 nucleotide sequence: TGTGCCAGCAGCGTTCACAATGAGCAGTTCTTC. Protein product: CASSVHNEQFF.

This clonotype was recorded many times. The chain is built from TRBV28 and TRBJ2-1; either TRBD1 or TRBD2 may supply D (5 bases each). The CDR3 is made up of 16 amino acids. The germline V gene has CDR1 MDHEN and CDR2 SYDVKM. V shed 1 base and J shed 4 bases, with 14 bases lying between them. This chain's CDR3 is CASSLLRGGFYNEQFF. The CDR3 bases are TGTGCCAGCAGTTTATTACGGGGCGGATTTTACAATGAGCAGTTCTTC.